This T cell receptor (beta chain) comes out of a study of blood T cell repertoires in COVID-19. Overall study: Collection of acute and convalescent COVID-19 samples took place in the United States, Italy and Spain. T cells, B-cell-depleted T cells, or PBMCs supplied cDNA or gDNA.

Per the original data handling: By means of reference gene primer amplification, nucleated cell counts were estimated. Profiled with immunoSEQ multiplex PCR; TCRdb holds only in-frame clones, not every one. D and trimming were read from the DNA, whereas the V and J calls and clone size are those reported in that table. The sample gives 190,000 or so clones, roughly 92% of which show up once; 0.6% to 0.9% is in the top ten. Seattle patient enrollment occurred during active infection, with longitudinal follow-up thereafter. The TCR was taken from a man aged 25-40 years with COVID-19, enrolled during active disease. The material sequenced was peripheral blood.

The CDR3 nucleotides are TGTGCCAGCTCACCACGTGGGACTAGCTCCGCAGATACGCAGTATTTT. Protein: CASSPRGTSSADTQYF. The rearrangement links TRBV18 to TRBJ2-3; TRBD2 agrees at 9 bases. This CDR3 region has 16 residues. Germline trimming cut 1 base from V and 4 bases from J; bases unmatched to any gene: 6. Germline CDR1 reads KGHSH; CDR2 reads LQKENI.